This TCR beta chain was recovered during a study of blood T cell repertoires in COVID-19. For the study at large: PBMCs, B-cell-depleted T cells, or T cells were the source of the cDNA or gDNA that made up the material.

Under the authors' procedure: For nucleated cells, counts were estimated from reference gene primer amplification. Clones were read by immunoSEQ multiplex PCR, and TCRdb kept only the in-frame ones, dropping some. The DNA gave D and trimming, while V, J and clone size come from that table. This repertoire shows hundreds of thousands of clones, 80% to 90% found once; its top ten account for approximately 4.8%. The source is a woman aged 65 to 85 with acute or convalescent COVID-19. The sample taken for sequencing was peripheral blood.

The CDR3 loop is CASSYGRNYGYTF. The CDR3, as DNA: TGTGCCAGCAGTTACGGGAGGAACTATGGCTACACCTTC. The chain recombines TRBV6-5 with TRBJ1-2; no definite D call. The ends were cut back, 2 bases at V and 2 bases at J, with 6 bases in the middle. CDR3 size: 13 residues. From germline, CDR1 is MNHEY and CDR2 SVGAGI.